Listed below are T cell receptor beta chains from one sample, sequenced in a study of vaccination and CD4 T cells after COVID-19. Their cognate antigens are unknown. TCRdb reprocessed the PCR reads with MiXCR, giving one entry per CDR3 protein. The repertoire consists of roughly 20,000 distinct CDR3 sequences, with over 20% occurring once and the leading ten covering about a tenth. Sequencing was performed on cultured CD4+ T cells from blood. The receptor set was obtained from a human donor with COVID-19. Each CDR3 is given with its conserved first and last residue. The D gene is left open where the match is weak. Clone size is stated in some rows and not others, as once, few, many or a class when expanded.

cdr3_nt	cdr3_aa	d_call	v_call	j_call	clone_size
TGTGCCAGCAGCCTAGCGGGGGGTTCGCAGTTCTTC	CASSLAGGSQFF	TRBD2	TRBV27	TRBJ2-1	.
TGCGCCAGCAGCCAAGATTGGGGGTTGGCAGGCGGCACAGATACGCAGTATTTT	CASSQDWGLAGGTDTQYF	.	TRBV4-1	TRBJ2-3	.
TGTGCCAGCAGCTTAGAGGTGGACACCGGGATTCGCAATCAGCCCCAGCATTTT	CASSLEVDTGIRNQPQHF	.	TRBV7-6	TRBJ1-5	.
TGTGCCAGTAGTCCTAGGGGGCAGGGTGACTCGAGGACTGAAGCTTTCTTT	CASSPRGQGDSRTEAFF	TRBD1	TRBV19	TRBJ1-1	.
TGTGCCAGCAGCCTCGGCAGGACCACGGGAAACACCATATATTTT	CASSLGRTTGNTIYF	.	TRBV5-4	TRBJ1-3	.
TGTGCCAGCAGCTTGCTAGCGGGGGGTATAGATACGCAGTATTTT	CASSLLAGGIDTQYF	TRBD2	TRBV5-4	TRBJ2-3	.
TGTGCCACATCATTTACGGAAGTCTCCTACGAGCAGTACTTC	CATSFTEVSYEQYF	.	TRBV7-8	TRBJ2-7	.
TGTGCCAGCAGCAAAGCGCGGACAGGGGGCCACCAAGAGACCCAGTACTTC	CASSKARTGGHQETQYF	TRBD1	TRBV5-6	TRBJ2-5	.
TGTGCCAGCAAAGATCCGGGACTACGGGCTTTCTTT	CASKDPGLRAFF	.	TRBV2	TRBJ1-1	few
TGTGCCAGCAGCCTGGGGGGAGTCGGGGAGCTGTTTTTT	CASSLGGVGELFF	.	TRBV25-1	TRBJ2-2	few
TGTGCCAGCAGTTTACAGCGGCCAGCCGGGGTCACCGGGGAGCTGTTTTTT	CASSLQRPAGVTGELFF	.	TRBV27	TRBJ2-2	.
TGTGCCTGGAGTGGAATTCGCTATGGCTACACCTTC	CAWSGIRYGYTF	.	TRBV30	TRBJ1-2	.
TGTGCCAGCAGTTCCCGACAGGGGGGTTATGAAAAACTGTTTTTT	CASSSRQGGYEKLFF	TRBD1	TRBV28	TRBJ1-4	few
TGCAGTGCTAGCGTTGGAAGCGGGGGCTACAATGAGCAGTTCTTC	CSASVGSGGYNEQFF	TRBD2	TRBV20-1	TRBJ2-1	.
TGTGCCAGCAGCCTCCCGGGACTAGCGGGGGAGGCAGATACGCAGTATTTT	CASSLPGLAGEADTQYF	TRBD2	TRBV3-1	TRBJ2-3	.
TGTGCCACCAGCGGGGGACAGGGGGGGACCGGGGAGCTGTTTTTT	CATSGGQGGTGELFF	TRBD1	TRBV15	TRBJ2-2	.